The 10 T cell receptor beta chains listed next were all sequenced from one sample in a study of cytomegalovirus exposure and HLA in healthy donors. PCR employed 60 Vbeta and 13 Jbeta primers. Profiling relied on immunoSEQ multiplex PCR, and the TCRdb table lists in-frame clones only, not all of them. The sample lists under 150,000 clones; about 79% were seen once. Sequencing was carried out using PBMCs. The receptors derive from a man aged 50 to 60 in good health and CMV-seronegative.

V is TRBV11-2 and J is TRBJ2-3, with 10 bases lining up with TRBD2. The CDR3 runs to 15 residues. Germline loops: CDR1 SGHAT, CDR2 FQNNGV. The J segment lost 3 bases and the V segment lost 4 bases, leaving 4 bases of the junction unmatched. The CDR3 loop reads CASSYTAGGTDTQYF. The DNA of the CDR3 is TGTGCCAGCAGCTATACAGCGGGGGGGACAGATACGCAGTATTTT.

CDR3 loop: CASSASRGYYAGELFF. CDR3 nucleotides: TGCGCCAGCAGCGCCTCCAGGGGATATTATGCCGGGGAGCTGTTTTTT. The chain combines TRBV5-1 with TRBJ2-2; a possible D gene is TRBD1 (6 bases). With 4 bases removed from V and 6 bases from J, the gap between germline ends came to 19 bases. This CDR3 comprises 16 residues. Germline CDR1 is SGHRS and CDR2 is YFSETQ.

The chain is built from TRBV7-8 and TRBJ1-1, with D unresolved. The V and J ends lost 2 bases and 6 bases respectively, with 10 bases between them. Germline CDR1 reads SGHVS; CDR2 reads FQNEAQ. This CDR3 contains 13 residues. The DNA of the CDR3 is TGTGCCAGCAGCTTATACGGGTCCGCTGAAGCTTTCTTT. This codes for CASSLYGSAEAFF. Full variable domain (outside the CDR3, taken from reference TRBV7-8 and TRBJ1-1): GAGVSQSPRYKVAKRGQDVALRCDPISGHVSLFWYQQALGQGPEFLTYFQNEAQLDKSGLPSDRFFAERPEGSVSTLKIQRTQQEDSAVYLCASSLYGSAEAFFGQGTRLTVV.

V usage is TRBV6-1 and J usage is TRBJ2-5, with 9 bases matching TRBD1. Germline CDR1 and CDR2: MNHNS and SASEGT. The CDR3 is 14 residues long. V shed 6 bases, J shed 4 bases, and the junction held 6 bases outside the gene matches. The CDR3 DNA is TGTGCCAGCAGCGATACAGGGGGCGCAGAGACCCAGTACTTC. It is translated as CASSDTGGAETQYF.

This sequence joins TRBV9 and TRBJ2-2; 11 bases fit TRBD2. The CDR3 sequence is 16 residues long. V gave up 6 bases and J gave up 0 bases; unmatched junction bases: 4. The germline V gene encodes CDR1 SGDLS and CDR2 YYNGEE. DNA of the CDR3: TGTGCCAGCACTCTAGCGGGGGGTACGAACACCGGGGAGCTGTTTTTT. This codes for CASTLAGGTNTGELFF.

The rearrangement joins TRBV4-2 to TRBJ2-1, with 13 bases that match TRBD2. V shed 4 bases and J 10 bases; nucleotides not matched to a gene: 7. The CDR3 length is 15 residues. Germline V gene data show CDR1 as LGHNA and CDR2 as YNFKEQ. The CDR3 region is CASSPLAGGPREQFF. The CDR3 DNA follows: TGTGCCAGCAGCCCACTAGCGGGGGGGCCTCGAGAGCAGTTCTTC.

This clone showed up just a few times. The chain couples TRBV5-4 to TRBJ2-1; TRBD2 agrees at 8 bases. V lost 0 bases to trimming and J lost 6 bases; unmatched junction nucleotides: 8. Looked up from germline, CDR1 is SGHNT and CDR2 is YYREEE (reference sequence). This CDR3 contains 16 residues. CDR3 sequence: CASSLGGASGFNEQFF. CDR3 in DNA: TGTGCCAGCAGCTTGGGGGGGGCTAGCGGGTTCAATGAGCAGTTCTTC.

CDR3: CASSQAPSGGAALTDTQYF. The DNA of the CDR3 is TGCGCCAGCAGCCAAGCCCCTAGCGGGGGGGCCGCTTTAACAGATACGCAGTATTTT. The V and J genes are TRBV4-1 and TRBJ2-3; 12 nucleotides line up with TRBD2. Germline CDR1 and CDR2: MGHRA and YSYEKL. Unmatched junction bases numbered 11, after V lost 1 base and J lost 3 bases. The CDR3 runs 19 residues.

This clone showed up just a few times. J is TRBJ1-1 and V is TRBV13; weak D call: TRBD1 (6 bases). Trimming left V 5 bases short and J 5 bases short, with 9 bases between. CDR1 PRHDT and CDR2 FYEKMQ come from the germline V gene (reference sequence). CDR3 length: 12 residues. This chain's CDR3 is CASSPRGTEAFF. The CDR3 DNA sequence: TGTGCCAGCAGCCCCAGGGGAACTGAAGCTTTCTTT.

V usage is TRBV5-8 and J usage is TRBJ1-1; D not certain. The germline V and J ends were trimmed by 0 bases and 11 bases, with 14 bases remaining between them. The germline gives CDR1 SGHTS, CDR2 YDEGEE. The CDR3 runs 13 residues. The CDR3 nucleotides are TGTGCCAGCAGCTTGGTCCCGGGTTTCGAGGCTTTCTTT. Translation gives CASSLVPGFEAFF.